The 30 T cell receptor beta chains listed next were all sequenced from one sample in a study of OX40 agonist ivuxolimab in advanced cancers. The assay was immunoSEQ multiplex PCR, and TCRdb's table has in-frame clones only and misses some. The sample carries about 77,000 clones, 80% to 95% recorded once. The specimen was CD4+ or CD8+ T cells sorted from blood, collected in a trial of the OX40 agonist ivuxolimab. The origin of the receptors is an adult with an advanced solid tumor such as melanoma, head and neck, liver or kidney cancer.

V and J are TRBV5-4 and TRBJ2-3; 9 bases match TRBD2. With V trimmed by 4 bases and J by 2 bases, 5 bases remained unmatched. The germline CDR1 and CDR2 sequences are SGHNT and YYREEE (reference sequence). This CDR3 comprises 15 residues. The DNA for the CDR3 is TGTGCCAGCAGCCGACTAGCGGACAACACAGATACGCAGTATTTT. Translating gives CASSRLADNTDTQYF.

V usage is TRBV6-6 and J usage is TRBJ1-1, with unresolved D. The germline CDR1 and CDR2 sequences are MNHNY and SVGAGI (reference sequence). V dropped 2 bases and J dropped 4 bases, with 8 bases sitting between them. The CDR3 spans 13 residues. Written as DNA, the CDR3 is TGTGCCAGCAGTTACGGGCCAGGCACTGAAGCTTTCTTT. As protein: CASSYGPGTEAFF.

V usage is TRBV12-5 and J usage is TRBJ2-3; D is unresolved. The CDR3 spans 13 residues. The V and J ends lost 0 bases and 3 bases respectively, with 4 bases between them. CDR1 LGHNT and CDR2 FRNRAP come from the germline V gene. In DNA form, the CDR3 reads TGTGCTAGTGGTTTGGTAGGGACAGATACGCAGTATTTT. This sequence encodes CASGLVGTDTQYF. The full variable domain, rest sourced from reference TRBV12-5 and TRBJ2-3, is DARVTQTPRHKVTEMGQEVTMRCQPILGHNTVFWYRQTMMQGLELLAYFRNRAPLDDSGMPKDRFSAEMPDATLATLKIQPSEPRDSAVYFCASGLVGTDTQYFGPGTRLTVL.

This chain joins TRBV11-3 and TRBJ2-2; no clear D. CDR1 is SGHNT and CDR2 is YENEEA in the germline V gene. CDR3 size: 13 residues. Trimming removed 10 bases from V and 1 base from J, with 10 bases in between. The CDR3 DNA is TGTGCCACCCGGACGGTGAACACCGGGGAGCTGTTTTTT. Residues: CATRTVNTGELFF.

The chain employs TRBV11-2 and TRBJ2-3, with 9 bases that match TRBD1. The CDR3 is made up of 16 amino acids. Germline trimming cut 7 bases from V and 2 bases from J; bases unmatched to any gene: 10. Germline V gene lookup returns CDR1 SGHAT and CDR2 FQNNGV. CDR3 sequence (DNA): TGTGCCAGCACCCAACAGGACAGGGGTGCCACAGATACGCAGTATTTT. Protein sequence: CASTQQDRGATDTQYF.

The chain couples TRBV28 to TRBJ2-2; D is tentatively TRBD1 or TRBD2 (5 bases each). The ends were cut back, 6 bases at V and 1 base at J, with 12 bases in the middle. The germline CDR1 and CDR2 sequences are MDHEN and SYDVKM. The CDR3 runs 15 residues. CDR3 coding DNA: TGTGCCAGCAGGAGTCAGGGACGGAACACCGGGGAGCTGTTTTTT. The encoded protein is CASRSQGRNTGELFF.

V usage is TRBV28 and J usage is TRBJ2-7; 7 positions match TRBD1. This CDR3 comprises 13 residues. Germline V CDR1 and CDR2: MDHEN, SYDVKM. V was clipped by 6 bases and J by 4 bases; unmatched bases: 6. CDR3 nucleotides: TGTGCCAGCAGCCTAGGGACAGTTTACGAGCAGTACTTC. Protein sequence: CASSLGTVYEQYF.

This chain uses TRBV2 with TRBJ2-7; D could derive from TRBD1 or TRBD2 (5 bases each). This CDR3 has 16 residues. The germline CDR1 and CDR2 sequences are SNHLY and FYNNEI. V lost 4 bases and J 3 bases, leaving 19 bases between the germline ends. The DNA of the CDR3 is TGTGCCAGCAGTGGGGGTTTTGGGACCTCCATCTACGAGCAGTACTTC. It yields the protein CASSGGFGTSIYEQYF.

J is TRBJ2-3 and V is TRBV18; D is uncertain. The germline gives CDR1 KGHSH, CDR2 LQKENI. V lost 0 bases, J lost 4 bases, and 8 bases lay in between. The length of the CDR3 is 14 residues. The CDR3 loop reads CASSPPSEPDTQYF. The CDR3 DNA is TGTGCCAGCTCACCACCGTCAGAGCCAGATACGCAGTATTTT. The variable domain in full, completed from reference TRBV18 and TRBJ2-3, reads NAGVMQNPRHLVRRRGQEARLRCSPMKGHSHVYWYRQLPEEGLKFMVYLQKENIIDESGMPKERFSAEFPKEGPSILRIQQVVRGDSAAYFCASSPPSEPDTQYFGPGTRLTVL.

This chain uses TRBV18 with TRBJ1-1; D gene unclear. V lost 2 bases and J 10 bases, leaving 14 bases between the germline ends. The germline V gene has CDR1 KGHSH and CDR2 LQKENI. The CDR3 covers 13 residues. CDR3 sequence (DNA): TGTGCCAGCTCACCAAACCCCCGAATGGGAGCTTTCTTT. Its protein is CASSPNPRMGAFF.

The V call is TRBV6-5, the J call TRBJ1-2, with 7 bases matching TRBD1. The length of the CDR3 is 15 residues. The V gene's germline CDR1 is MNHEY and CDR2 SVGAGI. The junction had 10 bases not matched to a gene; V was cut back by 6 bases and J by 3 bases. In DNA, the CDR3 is TGTGCCAGCAGCTATTACAGGGGAATCGACTATGGCTACACCTTC. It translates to CASSYYRGIDYGYTF.

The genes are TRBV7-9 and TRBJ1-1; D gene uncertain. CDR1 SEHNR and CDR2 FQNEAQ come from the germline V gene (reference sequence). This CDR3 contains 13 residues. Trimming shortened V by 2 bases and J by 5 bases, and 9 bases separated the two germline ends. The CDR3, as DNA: TGTGCCAGCAGCTTAAGTGTGGAAACTGAAGCTTTCTTT. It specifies CASSLSVETEAFF.

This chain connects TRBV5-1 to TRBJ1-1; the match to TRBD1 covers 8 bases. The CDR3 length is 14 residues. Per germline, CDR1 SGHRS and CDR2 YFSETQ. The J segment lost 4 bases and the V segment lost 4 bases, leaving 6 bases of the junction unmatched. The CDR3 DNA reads TGCGCCAGCAGCCCGACAGGGGACAGCACTGAAGCTTTCTTT. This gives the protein CASSPTGDSTEAFF.

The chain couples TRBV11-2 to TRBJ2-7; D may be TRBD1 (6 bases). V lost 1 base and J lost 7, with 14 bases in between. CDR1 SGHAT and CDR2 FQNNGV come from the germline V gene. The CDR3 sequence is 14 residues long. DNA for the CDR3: TGTGCCAGCAGCTTAGGCGACAGGCCTGGGGAGCAGTACTTC. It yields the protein CASSLGDRPGEQYF. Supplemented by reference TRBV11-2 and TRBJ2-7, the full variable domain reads EAGVAQSPRYKIIEKRQSVAFWCNPISGHATLYWYQQILGQGPKLLIQFQNNGVVDDSQLPKDRFSAERLKGVDSTLKIQPAKLEDSAVYLCASSLGDRPGEQYFGPGTRLTVT.

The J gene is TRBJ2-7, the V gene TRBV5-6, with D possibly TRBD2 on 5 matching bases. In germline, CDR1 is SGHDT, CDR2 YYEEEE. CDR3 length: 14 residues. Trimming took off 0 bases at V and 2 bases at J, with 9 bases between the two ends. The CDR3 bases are TGTGCCAGCAGCTTGGGGCGGGCCACCTACGAGCAGTACTTC. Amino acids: CASSLGRATYEQYF.

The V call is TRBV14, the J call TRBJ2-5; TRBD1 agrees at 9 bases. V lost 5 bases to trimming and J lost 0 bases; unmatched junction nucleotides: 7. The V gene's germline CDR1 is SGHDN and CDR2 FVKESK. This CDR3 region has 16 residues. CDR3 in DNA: TGTGCCAGCAGCTCCTTGGGGACAGGGAACCAAGAGACCCAGTACTTC. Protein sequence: CASSSLGTGNQETQYF. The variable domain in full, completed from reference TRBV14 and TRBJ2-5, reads EAGVTQFPSHSVIEKGQTVTLRCDPISGHDNLYWYRRVMGKEIKFLLHFVKESKQDESGMPNNRFLAERTGGTYSTLKVQPAELEDSGVYFCASSSLGTGNQETQYFGPGTRLLVL.

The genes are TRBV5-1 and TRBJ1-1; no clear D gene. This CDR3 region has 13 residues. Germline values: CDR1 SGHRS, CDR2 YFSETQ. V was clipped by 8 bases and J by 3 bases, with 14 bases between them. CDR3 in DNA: TGCGCCAGTTATGTCCATGGCGACACTGAAGCTTTCTTT. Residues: CASYVHGDTEAFF.

This CDR3 reads CSVTGTGGSVTEAFF. In DNA form, the CDR3 reads TGCAGCGTGACCGGGACAGGGGGAAGCGTGACTGAAGCTTTCTTT. V usage is TRBV29-1 and J usage is TRBJ1-1, with 11 bases lining up with TRBD1. Per the germline V gene, CDR1 is SQVTM and CDR2 is ANQGSEA. Trimming took 6 bases from V and 5 from J; bases not matched to a gene: 11. The CDR3 consists of 15 residues.

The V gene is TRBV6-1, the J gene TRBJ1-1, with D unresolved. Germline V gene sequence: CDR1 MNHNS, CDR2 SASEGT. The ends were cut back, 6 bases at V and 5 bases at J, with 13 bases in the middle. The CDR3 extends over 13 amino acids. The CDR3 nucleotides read TGTGCCAGCAGAGCCGGGAGGTGGACTGAAGCTTTCTTT. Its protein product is CASRAGRWTEAFF.

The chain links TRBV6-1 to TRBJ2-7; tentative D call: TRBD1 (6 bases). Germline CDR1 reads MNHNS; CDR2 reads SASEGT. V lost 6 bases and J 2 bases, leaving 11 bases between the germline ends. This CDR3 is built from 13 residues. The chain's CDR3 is CASRTGGTYEQYF. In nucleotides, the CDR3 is TGTGCCAGCAGGACAGGAGGAACCTACGAGCAGTACTTC.

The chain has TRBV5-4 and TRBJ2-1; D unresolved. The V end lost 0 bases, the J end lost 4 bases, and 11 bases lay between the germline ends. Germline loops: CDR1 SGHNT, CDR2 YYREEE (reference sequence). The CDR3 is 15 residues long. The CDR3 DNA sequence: TGTGCCAGCAGCTTGGGTCCGCAGACTTACAATGAGCAGTTCTTC. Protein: CASSLGPQTYNEQFF.

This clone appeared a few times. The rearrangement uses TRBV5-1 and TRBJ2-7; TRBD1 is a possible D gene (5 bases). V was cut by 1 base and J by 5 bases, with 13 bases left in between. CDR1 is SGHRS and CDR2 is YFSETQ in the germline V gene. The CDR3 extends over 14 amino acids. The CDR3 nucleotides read TGCGCCAGCAGCTTGTCTGCAGGGCTCGACGAGCAGTACTTC. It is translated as CASSLSAGLDEQYF.

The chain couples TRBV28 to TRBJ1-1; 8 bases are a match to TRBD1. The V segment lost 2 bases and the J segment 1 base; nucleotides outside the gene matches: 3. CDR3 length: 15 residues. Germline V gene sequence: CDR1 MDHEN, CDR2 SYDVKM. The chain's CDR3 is CASSLDTGGNTEAFF. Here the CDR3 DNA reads TGTGCCAGCAGTTTAGACACAGGGGGGAACACTGAAGCTTTCTTT.

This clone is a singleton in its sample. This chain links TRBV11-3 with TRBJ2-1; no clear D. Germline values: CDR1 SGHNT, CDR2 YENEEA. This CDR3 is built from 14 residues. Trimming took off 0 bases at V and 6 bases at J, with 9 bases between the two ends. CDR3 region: CASSLDPRGNEQFF. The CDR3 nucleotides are TGTGCCAGCAGCTTAGATCCCCGTGGCAATGAGCAGTTCTTC.

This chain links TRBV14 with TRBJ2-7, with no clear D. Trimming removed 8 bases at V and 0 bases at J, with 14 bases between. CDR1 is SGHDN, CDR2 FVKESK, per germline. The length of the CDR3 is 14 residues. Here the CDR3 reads CASARAGLSYEQYF. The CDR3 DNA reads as TGTGCCAGCGCGAGAGCAGGCCTCTCCTACGAGCAGTACTTC.

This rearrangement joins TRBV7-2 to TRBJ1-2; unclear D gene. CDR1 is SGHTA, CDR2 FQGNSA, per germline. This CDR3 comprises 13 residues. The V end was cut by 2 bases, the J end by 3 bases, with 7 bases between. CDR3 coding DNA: TGTGCCAGCAGCTTACTGGGTTACTATGGCTACACCTTC. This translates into CASSLLGYYGYTF. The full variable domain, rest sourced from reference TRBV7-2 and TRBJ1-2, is GAGVSQSPSNKVTEKGKDVELRCDPISGHTALYWYRQSLGQGLEFLIYFQGNSAPDKSGLPSDRFSAERTGGSVSTLTIQRTQQEDSAVYLCASSLLGYYGYTFGSGTRLTVV.

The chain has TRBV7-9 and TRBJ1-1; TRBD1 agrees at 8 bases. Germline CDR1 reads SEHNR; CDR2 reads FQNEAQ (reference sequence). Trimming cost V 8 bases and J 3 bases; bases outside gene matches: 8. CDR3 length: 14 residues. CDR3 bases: TGTGCCAGCGAGGACAGGGAGGTGGACACTGAAGCTTTCTTT. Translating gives CASEDREVDTEAFF.

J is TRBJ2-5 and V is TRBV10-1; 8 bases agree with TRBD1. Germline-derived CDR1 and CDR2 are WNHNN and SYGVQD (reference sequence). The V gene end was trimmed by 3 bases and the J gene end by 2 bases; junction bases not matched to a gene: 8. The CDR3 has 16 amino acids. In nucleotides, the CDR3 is TGCGCCAGCAGTGACTCGACAGGGGACCGACAAGAGACCCAGTACTTC. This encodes CASSDSTGDRQETQYF.

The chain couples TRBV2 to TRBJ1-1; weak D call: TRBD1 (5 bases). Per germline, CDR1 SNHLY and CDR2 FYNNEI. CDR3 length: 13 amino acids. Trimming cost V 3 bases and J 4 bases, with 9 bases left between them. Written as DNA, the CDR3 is TGTGCCAGCAGTGATCAGGGTGCCACTGAAGCTTTCTTT. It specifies CASSDQGATEAFF.

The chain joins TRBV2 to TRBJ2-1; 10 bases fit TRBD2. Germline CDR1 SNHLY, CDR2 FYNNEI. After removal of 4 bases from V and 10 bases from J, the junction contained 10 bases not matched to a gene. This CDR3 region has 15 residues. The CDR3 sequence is CASSAGTSDTGEQFF. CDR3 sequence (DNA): TGTGCCAGCAGTGCCGGGACTAGCGACACCGGGGAGCAGTTCTTC.